The TCR beta chain under discussion was sequenced for a study of T-cell reconstitution after alpha-beta-depleted transplantation in children. In the case of this clonotype: Its antigen is still unknown.

Study-level findings and limits: Newly produced T cells mostly accounted for T-cell counts and diversity one year post-transplant. Recipient T cells and thymic progenitors that survived gave rise to the high TCRbeta diversity observed at day 60 in some patients.

V shed 8 bases and J shed 2 bases, with 13 bases lying between them. Germline CDR1 reads DFQATT; CDR2 reads SNEGSKA (reference sequence). This CDR3 comprises 12 residues. Researchers prepared the TCRbeta library using unique molecular identifiers, the study reports. TCRdb re-called the PCR reads through MiXCR, storing one row per CDR3 protein. The sample contains hundreds of thousands of distinct CDR3 sequences, under 30% of which appear only once. The material sequenced was PBMCs, mostly from graft donor cells, taken 360 days after TCRalphabeta/CD19-depleted stem cell transplant. The chain links TRBV20-1 to TRBJ2-7, with D tentatively TRBD1 or TRBD2 (5 bases each). This receptor was obtained from a boy younger than two who had a stem cell transplant for acute myeloid leukemia, so the T cells may come from the graft donor. Here the CDR3 DNA reads TGCAGTCCATTGGGGGTTCCCTACGAGCAGTACTTC. It specifies CSPLGVPYEQYF.